A single sample is the source of the 14 T cell receptor beta chains below, sequenced in a study of shared T cell receptors in the human thymus. The method was immunoSEQ multiplex PCR; TCRdb's version includes in-frame clones alone and lacks a portion of them. The table has 700,000 or so clones, over 75% seen once. The same sample was also studied in work on human thymus T cells.

Specimen: thymocytes. The receptors originated from a girl less than two years old with a congenital heart defect.

J is TRBJ2-3 and V is TRBV2; 7 nucleotides line up with TRBD2. The CDR3 is 17 amino acids. The germline V gene has CDR1 SNHLY and CDR2 FYNNEI. Losses at the gene ends were 9 bases for V and 0 bases for J; bases not matched to a gene: 15. This CDR3 is CASPAIGLVSSTDTQYF. CDR3 in DNA: TGTGCCAGTCCGGCTATAGGACTAGTCAGCAGCACAGATACGCAGTATTTT.

This clone was seen more than once but under ten times. V and J are TRBV2 and TRBJ1-5; TRBD1 agrees at 8 bases. Germline CDR1 is SNHLY and CDR2 is FYNNEI. The CDR3 is made up of 16 amino acids. Trimming at V came to 2 bases and at J to 1 base, leaving 4 bases not matched to a gene. CDR3 in amino acids: CASSEIWDRSNQPQHF. DNA for the CDR3: TGTGCCAGCAGTGAAATATGGGACAGGAGCAATCAGCCCCAGCATTTT. Using reference TRBV2 and TRBJ1-5 for the parts outside the CDR3, the full variable domain is EPEVTQTPSHQVTQMGQEVILRCVPISNHLYFYWYRQILGQKVEFLVSFYNNEISEKSEIFDDQFSVERPDGSNFTLKIRSTKLEDSAMYFCASSEIWDRSNQPQHFGDGTRLSIL.

The gene calls are TRBV30 and TRBJ2-2, with TRBD1 matching over 10 bases. This CDR3 comprises 18 residues. V shed 2 bases, J shed 6 bases, and the junction held 15 bases outside the gene matches. In germline, CDR1 is GTSNPN, CDR2 SVGIG (reference sequence). In DNA form, the CDR3 reads TGTGCCTGGAGTATCTGGAGTAGAGGGGACAGGGGTGCCGGGGAGCTGTTTTTT. The encoded protein is CAWSIWSRGDRGAGELFF.

The chain is built from TRBV6-6 and TRBJ1-5; 9 nucleotides align to TRBD1. V shed 8 bases, J shed 1 base, and the junction held 9 bases outside the gene matches. The CDR3 is 16 amino acids. Germline CDR1 reads MNHNY; CDR2 reads SVGAGI (reference sequence). The CDR3 bases are TGTGCCAGCCGGGACAGGGAGAGGTGGAGCAATCAGCCCCAGCATTTT. Its protein product is CASRDRERWSNQPQHF.

CDR3 in amino acids: CSVGETASPYEQYF. DNA of the CDR3: TGCAGCGTTGGAGAGACAGCGAGCCCCTACGAGCAGTACTTC. The rearrangement joins TRBV29-1 to TRBJ2-7; weak D call: TRBD1 (5 bases). There are 14 residues in the CDR3. V was clipped by 4 bases and J by 2 bases, with 15 bases between them. Germline V gives CDR1 SQVTM, CDR2 ANQGSEA.

The chain carries TRBV6-5 and TRBJ1-3, with D unclear. V lost 2 bases and J lost 2, with 10 bases in between. The CDR3 length is 15 residues. Germline CDR1 and CDR2: MNHEY and SVGAGI. Here the CDR3 DNA reads TGTGCCAGCAGTTACGGCTTAAGTCCTGGAAACACCATATATTTT. Translating gives CASSYGLSPGNTIYF.

The CDR3 nucleotides are TGTGCCAGTAGTATAACCGGGACTAGGGAGGGAAGAGGGACAGATACGCAGTATTTT. Amino acids: CASSITGTREGRGTDTQYF. J is TRBJ2-3 and V is TRBV19; 8 bases align to TRBD2. J gave up 3 bases and V 2 bases, and 16 bases lay outside the gene matches. CDR3 length: 19 residues. Germline CDR1 and CDR2: LNHDA and SQIVND (reference sequence).

The J gene is TRBJ2-1, the V gene TRBV5-1; 7 bases match TRBD2. Germline V CDR1 and CDR2: SGHRS, YFSETQ. The V segment lost 0 bases and the J segment 4 bases; nucleotides outside the gene matches: 10. The CDR3 totals 17 residues. Here the CDR3 reads CASSLVGLAGDYNEQFF. The CDR3 DNA reads TGCGCCAGCAGCTTGGTCGGGTTAGCGGGTGATTACAATGAGCAGTTCTTC.

This clone turned up a few times. The genes are TRBV5-1 and TRBJ1-1; 10 positions match TRBD1. Trimming cost V 2 bases and J 4 bases; bases outside gene matches: 11. CDR3 length equals 17 residues. Germline CDR1 is SGHRS and CDR2 is YFSETQ. The CDR3 DNA reads as TGCGCCAGCAGCTTCCGAGGGGCGGGACAGGGGAGCACTGAAGCTTTCTTT. It codes for CASSFRGAGQGSTEAFF.

The rearrangement links TRBV5-5 to TRBJ1-2; D unclear. Germline V gene sequence: CDR1 SGHKS, CDR2 YYEKEE (reference sequence). The CDR3 is 18 amino acids. V lost 4 bases, J lost 1 base, and 23 bases lay in between. The CDR3 DNA is TGTGCCAGCAGCCTACCTTGGCGTTCAGGATCTGATAACTATGGCTACACCTTC. As protein: CASSLPWRSGSDNYGYTF.

A single count supports this clone. The chain employs TRBV5-8 and TRBJ2-7; D ambiguous. CDR1 is SGHTS and CDR2 is YDEGEE in the germline V gene. Trimming took 9 bases from V and 2 from J, leaving 18 bases between them. This CDR3 contains 14 residues. The CDR3 DNA reads TGTGCCAACATTAAACGGAGCCGGACCTACGAGCAGTACTTC. Translating gives CANIKRSRTYEQYF.

The V and J genes are TRBV25-1 and TRBJ2-2; no clear D. CDR1 MGHDK and CDR2 SYGVNS come from the germline V gene. Trimming stripped 4 bases from V and 2 bases from J, with 2 bases between. This CDR3 is built from 12 residues. CDR3 coding DNA: TGTGCCAGCAGTGCAAACACCGGGGAGCTGTTTTTT. Translating gives CASSANTGELFF.

This chain joins TRBV9 and TRBJ1-6; 10 nucleotides agree with TRBD1. Germline CDR1 SGDLS, CDR2 YYNGEE. V lost 3 bases and J lost 7; bases outside the gene matches: 7. CDR3 length equals 16 residues. The CDR3 here is CASSGGGQGRNSPLHF. CDR3 DNA: TGTGCCAGCAGCGGGGGGGGACAGGGGAGGAATTCACCCCTCCACTTT. The full variable domain, completed using reference TRBV9 and TRBJ1-6, is DSGVTQTPKHLITATGQRVTLRCSPRSGDLSVYWYQQSLDQGLQFLIQYYNGEERAKGNILERFSAQQFPDLHSELNLSSLELGDSALYFCASSGGGQGRNSPLHFGNGTRLTVT.

V usage is TRBV28 and J usage is TRBJ1-4; 8 nucleotides line up with TRBD1. With 4 bases clipped from V and 5 bases from J, the junction kept 9 bases outside the gene matches. The germline V gene has CDR1 MDHEN and CDR2 SYDVKM. The CDR3 contains 16 residues. This chain's CDR3 is CASSYLGQGANEKLFF. CDR3 DNA sequence: TGTGCCAGCAGTTATCTCGGACAGGGCGCAAATGAAAAACTGTTTTTT.